Below, one T cell receptor beta chain is given with its context. This clone was detected only once. No antigen is known for it. Per-nucleotide qualities are absent, and no much larger clonotype sits a single base away. The CDR3 regions of human TCRbeta chains were analyzed by immunosequencing. Per the original workflow: TCRs in the repertoires were matched against a reference library of SARS-CoV-2-specific TCRs that had been generated with the MIRA antigen-specificity platform. Breadth was defined as the fraction of unique TCRs that were SARS-CoV-2-associated. Depth was defined as the fraction of total T cells that were SARS-CoV-2-associated. Using the MIRA data, each spike-specific TCR was mapped to the spike region that the TCR reacts to and placed in a CD4 or CD8 class. Log10-transformed breadth and depth values were compared by one-way ANOVA with Sidak's multiple comparisons tests. The table comes from immuneACCESS by way of TCRdb, which keeps in-frame sequences with V and J called. Part of the clones is missing from these tables; in studies checked, under half for an unresolved V gene and the rest for unknown reasons. V and J calls and clone size are given by that table; D and trimming were obtained from the DNA. The sample table lists 100,000 to 150,000 clones, around 87% of them with a count of one. Of the sample, more than 9% is held by the ten largest clones.

The source of the sample is a study of T cell responses to AZD1222 COVID-19 vaccine (dated by TCRdb to 2020 to 2022). In terms of the full investigation: AZD1222 recipients whose second dose came at about 4 weeks and those whose second dose came at about 12 weeks were combined into one group, since spike-specific TCR depth and breadth did not differ between the two schedules. A total of 233 trial participants underwent TCR sequencing, of whom about 210 had received two doses of AZD1222 and some 25 had received two doses of the MenACWY control vaccine. Trial participants were enrolled by age into 18-55, 56-69 and 70-plus year subgroups, with approximately 160, 26 and 62 TCR-sequenced participants respectively. Broad study findings and their caveats: Spike-specific TCR breadth and depth rose significantly after two AZD1222 doses compared with day 0 and with MenACWY recipients. The 56-69-year group was small, and its depth increase did not reach significance, likely because of low power. Conclusions about previously exposed vaccinees are limited because only five or six AZD1222 recipients were SARS-CoV-2 seropositive at baseline. Because no samples from the day 14 peak response were available, repertoires could be characterized only after the peak T cell response. Participants were mostly white British, with more females than males. The authors suggested clonal diversity may have been underestimated. Epitopes outside the regions mutated in the B.1.351 and B.1.1.7 variants were reportedly recognized by nearly half of the unique spike-specific TCRs. Vaccine-associated CD4 TCRs spanned the whole spike protein, with dominant responses in regions 160-218 and 743-854.

Sequences LNHDA (CDR1) and SQIVND (CDR2) are obtained from the germline V gene (reference sequence). V gives up 4 bases and J gives up 0 bases, and the segment between their germline ends measures 19 bases. The CDR3 numbers 18 residues from cysteine through phenylalanine. Of all the DNA, just the CDR3 is kept, 54 bases in frame from base 1. In light of the paper, this sample's time point label describes: baseline before first vaccination. The vaccinee samples were drawn from two UK trials, COV001 and COV002, one of which was a single-blind randomized controlled phase 2/3 trial testing AZD1222 (ChAdOx1 nCoV-19) in healthy adults. For TCRbeta chain sequencing, PBMC samples from trial participants were taken at day 0 and at day 28 after the second dose.

In this chain, TRBV19 is recombined with TRBJ1-5; TRBD1 could be the D gene, as 6 bases match. The sequence was collected from an adult in good health. The source was peripheral blood, collected on day 0 of AZD1222 vaccination. The CDR3 amino acid sequence is: CASSSPAGATYSNQPQHF. The DNA sequence reads TGTGCCAGTAGTAGCCCTGCAGGGGCAACGTATAGCAATCAGCCCCAGCATTTT.